This entry lists 15 T cell receptor beta chains sequenced from one sample in a study of control samples from healthy donors and cancer patients. Produced via immunoSEQ multiplex PCR; TCRdb's table is partial and in-frame only. The sample consists of about 55,000 clones, 70% to 90% of them appearing once. The sequenced sample consisted of blood. The origin of the receptors is a man aged 50 to 59 in good health.

The CDR3 reads CASSYGQGGYGYTF. As DNA, the CDR3 is TGTGCCAGCAGTTACGGACAGGGAGGCTATGGCTACACCTTC. The chain couples TRBV6-5 to TRBJ1-2; 8 bases fit TRBD1. V lost 2 bases to trimming and J lost 4 bases; unmatched junction nucleotides: 3. Germline assignment: CDR1 MNHEY and CDR2 SVGAGI. The CDR3 contains 14 residues.

The chain links TRBV19 to TRBJ1-5; D possibly corresponds to TRBD1 (6 bases). Trimming shortened V by 11 bases and J by 2 bases, and 19 bases separated the two germline ends. Germline values: CDR1 LNHDA, CDR2 SQIVND (reference sequence). The CDR3 contains 15 residues. The CDR3 DNA follows: TGTGCCTCGGGACATGGTTATTCCGGCAATCAGCCCCAGCATTTT. As protein: CASGHGYSGNQPQHF. The full variable domain, with the rest looked up from reference TRBV19 and TRBJ1-5, is DGGITQSPKYLFRKEGQNVTLSCEQNLNHDAMYWYRQDPGQGLRLIYYSQIVNDFQKGDIAEGYSVSREKKESFPLTVTSAQKNPTAFYLCASGHGYSGNQPQHFGDGTRLSIL.

Note on this clone: In the same sample, other DNA sequences code for this CDR3. The gene calls are TRBV7-3 and TRBJ2-7; 11 bases are shared with TRBD2. V was pared by 5 bases and J by 4 bases, with 7 bases of the junction left unmatched. Germline V gene sequence: CDR1 SGHTA, CDR2 FQGTGA. This CDR3 spans 15 amino acids. The CDR3 protein is CASSPTSGRGYEQYF. CDR3 nucleotide sequence: TGTGCCAGCAGCCCTACTAGCGGGAGAGGGTACGAGCAGTACTTC.

The gene calls are TRBV14 and TRBJ2-3, with 9 nucleotides matching TRBD2. The V segment lost 9 bases and the J segment 6 bases; nucleotides outside the gene matches: 4. Germline lookup yields CDR1 SGHDN and CDR2 FVKESK. This CDR3 has 12 amino acids. CDR3: CASRTSVDTQYF. For the CDR3, the DNA is TGTGCCAGTCGGACTAGCGTGGATACGCAGTATTTT. Full variable domain (remainder filled in from reference TRBV14 and TRBJ2-3): EAGVTQFPSHSVIEKGQTVTLRCDPISGHDNLYWYRRVMGKEIKFLLHFVKESKQDESGMPNNRFLAERTGGTYSTLKVQPAELEDSGVYFCASRTSVDTQYFGPGTRLTVL.

The gene calls are TRBV28 and TRBJ1-1; D is uncertain. Germline lookup yields CDR1 MDHEN and CDR2 SYDVKM. CDR3 length equals 15 residues. V was pared by 1 base and J by 0 bases, with 9 bases between. For the CDR3, the DNA is TGTGCCAGCAGTTTATTCGCAGGAGTGAACACTGAAGCTTTCTTT. Encoded protein: CASSLFAGVNTEAFF.

The table lists this clone with a few counts. The chain combines TRBV4-3 with TRBJ2-7; the match to TRBD2 covers 9 bases. After removal of 1 base from V and 7 bases from J, the junction contained 8 bases not matched to a gene. Germline CDR1 reads LGHNA; CDR2 reads YSLEER. CDR3 length: 15 residues. The DNA of the CDR3 is TGCGCCAGCAGCCAAGGCCTGAGTAGCGGGAGAGAGCAGTACTTC. Translation gives CASSQGLSSGREQYF.

The V and J genes are TRBV5-1 and TRBJ2-7; D uncertain. This CDR3 contains 11 residues. Germline V CDR1 and CDR2: SGHRS, YFSETQ. With 0 bases removed from V and 6 bases from J, the gap between germline ends came to 4 bases. CDR3: CASSLGPEQYF. CDR3 coding DNA: TGCGCCAGCAGCTTGGGGCCCGAGCAGTACTTC.

V and J are TRBV18 and TRBJ2-3; TRBD2 matches 7 bases. Germline-derived CDR1 and CDR2 are KGHSH and LQKENI. V gave up 4 bases and J gave up 4 bases; unmatched junction bases: 8. The CDR3 runs to 15 residues. The CDR3 protein is CASSLGRESADTQYF. CDR3 DNA sequence: TGTGCCAGCTCACTGGGGCGGGAGAGTGCAGATACGCAGTATTTT.

The chain links TRBV30 to TRBJ2-1; 9 positions agree with TRBD2. In germline, CDR1 is GTSNPN, CDR2 SVGIG (reference sequence). V shed 3 bases, J shed 8 bases, and the junction held 11 bases outside the gene matches. This CDR3 spans 15 amino acids. In DNA, the CDR3 is TGTGCCTGGAGGGAGCCGGGACTAGCAGGCTATGAGCAGTTCTTC. Protein product: CAWREPGLAGYEQFF.

The chain uses TRBV28 and TRBJ1-1; tentative D call: TRBD1 (5 bases). Germline V lookup: CDR1 MDHEN, CDR2 SYDVKM. The CDR3 is 11 residues long. This CDR3 is CAEGERTEAFF. CDR3 nucleotides: TGTGCAGAAGGGGAGAGGACTGAAGCTTTCTTT.

The rearrangement uses TRBV10-3 and TRBJ1-1; 9 nucleotides align to TRBD1. This CDR3 is 13 amino acids long. Germline V gene lookup returns CDR1 ENHRY and CDR2 SYGVKD. With V trimmed by 7 bases and J by 4 bases, 4 bases remained unmatched. The CDR3 loop is CAINRDRVTEAFF. CDR3 nucleotides: TGTGCCATCAACCGGGACAGGGTCACTGAAGCTTTCTTT.

This chain uses TRBV28 with TRBJ2-7, with 9 bases lining up with TRBD1. Germline V gene lookup returns CDR1 MDHEN and CDR2 SYDVKM. This CDR3 has 14 amino acids. The ends lost 6 bases at V and 4 bases at J; junction bases unmatched: 7. Written as DNA, the CDR3 is TGTGCCAGCAGCCGGGACAGGGAGTGGTACGAGCAGTACTTC. Translated, it gives CASSRDREWYEQYF.

The rearrangement links TRBV29-1 to TRBJ2-1, with D uncertain. The CDR3 is 12 amino acids. The germline V and J ends were trimmed by 4 bases and 9 bases, with 13 bases remaining between them. Per germline, CDR1 SQVTM and CDR2 ANQGSEA. The CDR3 DNA is TGCAGCGTTGGGAATATGGGGATTGAGCAGTTCTTC. Residues: CSVGNMGIEQFF.

V is TRBV11-3 and J is TRBJ2-3; 7 bases are shared with TRBD2. CDR1 is SGHNT and CDR2 is YENEEA in the germline V gene. The CDR3 runs 14 residues. After removal of 3 bases from V and 3 bases from J, the junction contained 3 bases not matched to a gene. For the CDR3, the DNA is TGTGCCAGCAGCTTCCCGGGACTAACAGATACGCAGTATTTT. Translation: CASSFPGLTDTQYF.

This chain's CDR3 is CASSYGPYGGYTF. The CDR3, as DNA: TGTGCCAGCAGTTACGGCCCTTACGGGGGCTACACCTTC. V usage is TRBV6-5 and J usage is TRBJ1-2, with D hard to call. Per germline, CDR1 MNHEY and CDR2 SVGAGI. Deletions cut 2 bases from V and 8 bases from J, with 12 bases between. The CDR3 extends over 13 amino acids.